The present T cell receptor (beta chain) was sequenced within a study of control samples from healthy donors and cancer patients. Sequenced by immunoSEQ multiplex PCR; TCRdb stores in-frame clones only, minus some. The table includes 70,000 to 100,000 clones, roughly 89% detected once. The CDR3 loop spans 15 amino acids. Germline CDR1 and CDR2: GTSNPN and SVGIG (reference sequence). V lost 0 bases, J lost 3 bases, and 4 bases stayed unmatched. The rearrangement joins TRBV30 to TRBJ2-3; the match to TRBD2 covers 9 bases. Input material: blood. The sequence was collected from a man aged 45-65 years in good health. The CDR3 region has the DNA TGTGCCTGGAGTGTCGGGCTAGCGGGAACAGATACGCAGTATTTT. This sequence encodes CAWSVGLAGTDTQYF. Complete variable domain (other parts from reference TRBV30 and TRBJ2-3): SQTIHQWPATLVQPVGSPLSLECTVEGTSNPNLYWYRQAAGRGLQLLFYSVGIGQISSEVPQNLSASRPQDRQFILSSKKLLLSDSGFYLCAWSVGLAGTDTQYFGPGTRLTVL.